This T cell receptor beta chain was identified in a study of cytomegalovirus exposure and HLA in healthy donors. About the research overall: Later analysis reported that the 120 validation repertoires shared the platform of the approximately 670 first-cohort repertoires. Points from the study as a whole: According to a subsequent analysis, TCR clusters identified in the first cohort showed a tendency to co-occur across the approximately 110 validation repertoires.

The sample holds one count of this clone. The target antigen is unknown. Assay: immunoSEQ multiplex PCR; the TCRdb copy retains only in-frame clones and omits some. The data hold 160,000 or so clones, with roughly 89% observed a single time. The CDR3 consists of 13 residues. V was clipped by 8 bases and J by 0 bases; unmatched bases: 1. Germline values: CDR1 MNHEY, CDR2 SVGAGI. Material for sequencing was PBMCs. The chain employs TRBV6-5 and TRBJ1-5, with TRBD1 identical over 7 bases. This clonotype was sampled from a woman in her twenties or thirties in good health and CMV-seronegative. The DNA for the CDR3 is TGTGCCAGCCGACAGGGTAGCAATCAGCCCCAGCATTTT. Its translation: CASRQGSNQPQHF.